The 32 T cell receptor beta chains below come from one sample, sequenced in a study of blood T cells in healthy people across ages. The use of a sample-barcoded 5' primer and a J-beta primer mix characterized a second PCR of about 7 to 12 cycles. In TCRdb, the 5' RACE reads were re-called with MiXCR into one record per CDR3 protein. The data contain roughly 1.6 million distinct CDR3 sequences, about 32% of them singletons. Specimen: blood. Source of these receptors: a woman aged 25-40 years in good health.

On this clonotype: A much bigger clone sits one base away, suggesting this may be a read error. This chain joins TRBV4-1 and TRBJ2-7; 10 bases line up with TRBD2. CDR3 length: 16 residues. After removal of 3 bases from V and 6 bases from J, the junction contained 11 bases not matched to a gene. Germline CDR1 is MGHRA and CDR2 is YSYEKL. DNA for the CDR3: TGCGCCAGCAGCCAGGCATTAGCGGGGGGCTTCTGCGAGCAGTACTTC. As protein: CASSQALAGGFCEQYF.

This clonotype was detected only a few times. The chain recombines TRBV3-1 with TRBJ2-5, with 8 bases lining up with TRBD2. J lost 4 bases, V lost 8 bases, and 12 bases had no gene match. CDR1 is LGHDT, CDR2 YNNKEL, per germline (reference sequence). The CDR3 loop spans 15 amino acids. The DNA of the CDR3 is TGTGCCAGCGGTAGCGGGGCGAGCATGATAGAGACCCAGTACTTC. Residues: CASGSGASMIETQYF.

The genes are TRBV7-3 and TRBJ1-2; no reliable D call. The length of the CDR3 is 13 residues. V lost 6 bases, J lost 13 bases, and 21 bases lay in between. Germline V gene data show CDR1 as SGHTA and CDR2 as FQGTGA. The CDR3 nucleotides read TGTGCCAGCAGTGCCCTTGGGGAACAAGTACTCACCTTC. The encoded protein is CASSALGEQVLTF.

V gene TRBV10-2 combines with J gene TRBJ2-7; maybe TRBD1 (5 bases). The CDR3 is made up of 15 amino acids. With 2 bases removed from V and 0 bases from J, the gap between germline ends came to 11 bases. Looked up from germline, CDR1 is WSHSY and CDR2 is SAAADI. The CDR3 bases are TGCGCCAGCAGTGAGAGGCAGGGTCACTCCTACGAGCAGTACTTC. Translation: CASSERQGHSYEQYF.

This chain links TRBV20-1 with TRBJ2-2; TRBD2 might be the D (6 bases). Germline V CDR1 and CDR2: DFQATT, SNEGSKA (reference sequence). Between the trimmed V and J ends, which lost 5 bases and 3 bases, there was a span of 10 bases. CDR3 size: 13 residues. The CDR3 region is CSAFGSYTGELFF. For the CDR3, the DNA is TGCAGTGCTTTCGGGAGCTACACCGGGGAGCTGTTTTTT.

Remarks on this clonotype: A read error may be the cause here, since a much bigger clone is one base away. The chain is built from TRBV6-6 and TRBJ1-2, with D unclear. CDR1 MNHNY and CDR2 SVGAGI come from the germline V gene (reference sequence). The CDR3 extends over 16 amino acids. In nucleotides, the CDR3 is TGTGCCAGCAGTTACAAGGGAGGAGATCGCCGGGATGGCCACACCTTC. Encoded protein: CASSYKGGDRRDGHTF.

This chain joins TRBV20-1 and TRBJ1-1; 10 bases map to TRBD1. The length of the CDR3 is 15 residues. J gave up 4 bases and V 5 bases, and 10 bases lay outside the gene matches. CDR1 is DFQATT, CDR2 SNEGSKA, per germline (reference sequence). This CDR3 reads CSAHNPGQGSTEAFF. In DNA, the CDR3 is TGCAGTGCTCACAACCCGGGACAGGGGTCCACTGAAGCTTTCTTT.

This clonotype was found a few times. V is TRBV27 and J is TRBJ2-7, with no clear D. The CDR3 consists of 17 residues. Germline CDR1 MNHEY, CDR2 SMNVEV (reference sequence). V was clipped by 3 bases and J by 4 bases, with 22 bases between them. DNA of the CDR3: TGTGCCAGCAGTTTGAAGGTTCAGGTTCCTTTTTTGTACGAGCAGTACTTC. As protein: CASSLKVQVPFLYEQYF.

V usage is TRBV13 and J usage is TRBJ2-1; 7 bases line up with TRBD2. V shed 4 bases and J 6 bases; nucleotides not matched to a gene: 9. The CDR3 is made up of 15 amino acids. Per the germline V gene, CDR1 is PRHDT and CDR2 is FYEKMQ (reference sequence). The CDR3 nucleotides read TGTGCCAGCAGCTCCCCCGCAGGGAGGGTCAATGAGCAGTTCTTC. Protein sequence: CASSSPAGRVNEQFF.

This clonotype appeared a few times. The CDR3 loop reads CASSTSGSSGETQYF. CDR3 in DNA: TGTGCCAGCAGCACTAGCGGGTCCTCAGGAGAGACCCAGTACTTC. The V call is TRBV21-1, the J call TRBJ2-5; the DNA was not used to check the table's D call, TRBD2. TRBV21-1 is assigned pseudogene status. The CDR3 length is 15 residues.

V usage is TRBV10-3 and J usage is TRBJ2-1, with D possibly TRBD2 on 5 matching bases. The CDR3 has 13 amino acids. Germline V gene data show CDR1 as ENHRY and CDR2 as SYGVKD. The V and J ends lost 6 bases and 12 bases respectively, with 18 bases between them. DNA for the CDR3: TGTGCCATCAGGGGCGGCACCGGGGATGGGCAGTTCTTC. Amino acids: CAIRGGTGDGQFF.

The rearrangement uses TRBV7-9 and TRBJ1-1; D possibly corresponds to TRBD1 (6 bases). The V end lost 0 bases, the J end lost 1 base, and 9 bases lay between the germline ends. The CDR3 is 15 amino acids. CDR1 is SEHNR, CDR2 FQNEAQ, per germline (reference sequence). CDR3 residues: CASSLARGANTEAFF. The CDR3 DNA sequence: TGTGCCAGCAGCTTAGCAAGGGGGGCGAACACTGAAGCTTTCTTT.

CDR3 nucleotides: TGCAGTGCTAGAAATTACGGACAGGGAGATTACGAGCAGTACTTC. It codes for CSARNYGQGDYEQYF. The rearrangement joins TRBV20-1 to TRBJ2-7, with 8 bases identical to TRBD1. Germline trimming cut 2 bases from V and 4 bases from J; bases unmatched to any gene: 10. The CDR3 totals 15 residues. Germline CDR1 and CDR2: DFQATT and SNEGSKA (reference sequence).

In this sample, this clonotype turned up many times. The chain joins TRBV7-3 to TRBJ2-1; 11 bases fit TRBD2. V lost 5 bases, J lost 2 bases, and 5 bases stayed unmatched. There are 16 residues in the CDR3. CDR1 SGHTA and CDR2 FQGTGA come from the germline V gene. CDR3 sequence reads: CASSPGTSGPYNEQFF. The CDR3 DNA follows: TGTGCCAGCAGCCCCGGGACTAGCGGACCCTACAATGAGCAGTTCTTC.

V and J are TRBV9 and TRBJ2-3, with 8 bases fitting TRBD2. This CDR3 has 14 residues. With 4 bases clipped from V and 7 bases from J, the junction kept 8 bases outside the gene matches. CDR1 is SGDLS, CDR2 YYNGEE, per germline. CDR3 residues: CASSPPRGANTQYF. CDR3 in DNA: TGTGCCAGCAGCCCCCCGCGGGGGGCGAATACGCAGTATTTT.

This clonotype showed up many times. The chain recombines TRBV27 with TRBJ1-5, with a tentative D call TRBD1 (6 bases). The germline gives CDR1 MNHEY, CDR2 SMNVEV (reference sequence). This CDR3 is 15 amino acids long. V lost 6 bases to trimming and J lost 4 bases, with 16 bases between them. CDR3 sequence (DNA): TGTGCCAGCAGCCCGCTTCCGGGGGCGAATCAGCCCCAGCATTTT. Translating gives CASSPLPGANQPQHF.

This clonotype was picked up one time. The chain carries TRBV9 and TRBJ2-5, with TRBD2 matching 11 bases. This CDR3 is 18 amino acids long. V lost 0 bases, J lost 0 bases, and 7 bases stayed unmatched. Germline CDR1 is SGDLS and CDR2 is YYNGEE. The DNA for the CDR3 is TGTGCCAGCAGCGTAGAATCTAGCGGGGGGCCCCACCAAGAGACCCAGTACTTC. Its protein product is CASSVESSGGPHQETQYF.

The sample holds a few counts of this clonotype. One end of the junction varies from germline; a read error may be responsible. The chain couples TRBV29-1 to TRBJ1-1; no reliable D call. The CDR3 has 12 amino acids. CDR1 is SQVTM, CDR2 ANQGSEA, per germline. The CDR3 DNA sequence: TGCGGCGTTCAGTATGTGAGCACTGAAGCTTTCTTT. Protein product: CGVQYVSTEAFF.

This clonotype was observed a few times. In DNA form, the CDR3 reads TGCGCCAGCAGCTCCCTGGGGGACTACGAGCAGTACTTC. This gives the protein CASSSLGDYEQYF. The chain combines TRBV5-1 with TRBJ2-7; D might be TRBD1 or TRBD2, each matching 5 bases. The CDR3 sequence is 13 residues long. Trimming shortened V by 3 bases and J by 3 bases, and 10 bases separated the two germline ends. Germline assignment: CDR1 SGHRS and CDR2 YFSETQ.

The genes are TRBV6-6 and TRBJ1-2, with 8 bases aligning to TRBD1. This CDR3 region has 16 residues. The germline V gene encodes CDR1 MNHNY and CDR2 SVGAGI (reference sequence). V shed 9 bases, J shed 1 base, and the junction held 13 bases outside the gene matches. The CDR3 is CASAGQGGGGNYGYTF. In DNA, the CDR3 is TGTGCCAGTGCAGGACAGGGTGGGGGCGGTAACTATGGCTACACCTTC.

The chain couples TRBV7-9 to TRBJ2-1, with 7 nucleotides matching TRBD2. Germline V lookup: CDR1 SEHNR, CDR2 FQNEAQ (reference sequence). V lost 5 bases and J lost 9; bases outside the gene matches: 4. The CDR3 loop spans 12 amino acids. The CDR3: CASSPGRFEQFF. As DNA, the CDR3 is TGTGCCAGCAGCCCCGGGAGGTTTGAGCAGTTCTTC.

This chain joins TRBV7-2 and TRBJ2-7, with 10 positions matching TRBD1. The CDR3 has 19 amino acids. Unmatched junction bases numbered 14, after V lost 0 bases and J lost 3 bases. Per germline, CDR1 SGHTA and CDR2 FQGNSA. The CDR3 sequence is CASSLADVPGQGMIYEQYF. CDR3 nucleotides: TGTGCCAGCAGCTTAGCGGACGTCCCGGGACAGGGGATGATCTACGAGCAGTACTTC.

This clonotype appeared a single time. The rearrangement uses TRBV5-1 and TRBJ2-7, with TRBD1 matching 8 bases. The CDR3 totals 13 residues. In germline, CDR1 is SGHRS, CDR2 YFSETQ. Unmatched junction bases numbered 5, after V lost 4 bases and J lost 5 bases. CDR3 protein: CASSGQGLDEQYF. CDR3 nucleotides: TGCGCCAGCAGCGGACAGGGTCTCGACGAGCAGTACTTC.

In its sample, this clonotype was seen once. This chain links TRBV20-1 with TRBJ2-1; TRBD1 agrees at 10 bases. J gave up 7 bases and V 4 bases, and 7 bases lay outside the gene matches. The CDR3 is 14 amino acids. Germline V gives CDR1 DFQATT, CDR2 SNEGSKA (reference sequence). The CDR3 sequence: CSATRDRGRNEQFF. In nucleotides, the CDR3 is TGCAGTGCTACCCGGGACAGGGGCAGGAATGAGCAGTTCTTC.

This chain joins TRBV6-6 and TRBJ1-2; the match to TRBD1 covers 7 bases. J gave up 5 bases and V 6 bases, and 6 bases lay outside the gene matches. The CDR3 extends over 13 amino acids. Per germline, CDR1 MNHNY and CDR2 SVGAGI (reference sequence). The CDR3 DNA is TGTGCCAGCAGAGGGACAGACTTATATGGCTACACCTTC. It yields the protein CASRGTDLYGYTF.

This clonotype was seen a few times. CDR3 in amino acids: CSAKGDRRTEAFF. In DNA form, the CDR3 reads TGCAGTGCTAAGGGGGACAGGAGGACTGAAGCTTTCTTT. The chain combines TRBV20-1 with TRBJ1-1; 8 bases align to TRBD1. From germline, CDR1 is DFQATT and CDR2 SNEGSKA (reference sequence). The length of the CDR3 is 13 residues. V gave up 4 bases and J gave up 5 bases; unmatched junction bases: 6.

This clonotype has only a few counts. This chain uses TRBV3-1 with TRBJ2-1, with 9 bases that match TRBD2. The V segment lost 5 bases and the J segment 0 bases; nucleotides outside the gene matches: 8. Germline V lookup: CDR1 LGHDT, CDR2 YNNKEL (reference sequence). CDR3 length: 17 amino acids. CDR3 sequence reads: CASSLGLARSSYNEQFF. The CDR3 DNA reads TGTGCCAGCAGCTTAGGACTAGCGCGTAGCTCCTACAATGAGCAGTTCTTC.

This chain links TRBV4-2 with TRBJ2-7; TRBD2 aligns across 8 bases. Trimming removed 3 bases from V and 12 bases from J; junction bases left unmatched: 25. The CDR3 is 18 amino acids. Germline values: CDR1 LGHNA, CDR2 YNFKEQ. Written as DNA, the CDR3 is TGTGCCAGCAGCCAGGGGGGCAGTTTGGGCGGGAGGAAAAACATTCGGTACTTC. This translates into CASSQGGSLGGRKNIRYF.

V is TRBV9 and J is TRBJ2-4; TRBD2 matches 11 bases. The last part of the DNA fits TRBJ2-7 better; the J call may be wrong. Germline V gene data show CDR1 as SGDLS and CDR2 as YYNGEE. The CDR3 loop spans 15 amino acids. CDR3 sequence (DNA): TGTGCCAGCAGCGTAGAGGTTAGCGGGAGGGGCGAGCAGTACTTC. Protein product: CASSVEVSGRGEQYF.

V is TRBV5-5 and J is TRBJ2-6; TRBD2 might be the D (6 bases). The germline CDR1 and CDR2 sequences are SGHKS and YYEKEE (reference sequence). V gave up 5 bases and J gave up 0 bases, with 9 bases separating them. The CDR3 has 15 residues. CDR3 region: CASSRGNSGANVLTF. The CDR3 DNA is TGTGCCAGCAGTCGGGGGAACTCTGGGGCCAACGTCCTGACTTTC.

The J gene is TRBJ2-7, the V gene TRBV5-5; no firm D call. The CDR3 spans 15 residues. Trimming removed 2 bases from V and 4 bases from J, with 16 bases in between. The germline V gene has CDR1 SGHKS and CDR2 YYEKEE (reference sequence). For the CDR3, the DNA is TGTGCCAGCAGCTTCGGCCAGCACTTGTTATACGAGCAGTACTTC. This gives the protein CASSFGQHLLYEQYF.

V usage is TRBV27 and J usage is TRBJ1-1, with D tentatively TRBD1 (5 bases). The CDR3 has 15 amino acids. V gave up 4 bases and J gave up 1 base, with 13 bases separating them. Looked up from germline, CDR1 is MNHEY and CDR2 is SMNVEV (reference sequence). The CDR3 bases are TGTGCCAGCAGTTCCCCGGGACGGTCGAACACTGAAGCTTTCTTT. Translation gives CASSSPGRSNTEAFF.